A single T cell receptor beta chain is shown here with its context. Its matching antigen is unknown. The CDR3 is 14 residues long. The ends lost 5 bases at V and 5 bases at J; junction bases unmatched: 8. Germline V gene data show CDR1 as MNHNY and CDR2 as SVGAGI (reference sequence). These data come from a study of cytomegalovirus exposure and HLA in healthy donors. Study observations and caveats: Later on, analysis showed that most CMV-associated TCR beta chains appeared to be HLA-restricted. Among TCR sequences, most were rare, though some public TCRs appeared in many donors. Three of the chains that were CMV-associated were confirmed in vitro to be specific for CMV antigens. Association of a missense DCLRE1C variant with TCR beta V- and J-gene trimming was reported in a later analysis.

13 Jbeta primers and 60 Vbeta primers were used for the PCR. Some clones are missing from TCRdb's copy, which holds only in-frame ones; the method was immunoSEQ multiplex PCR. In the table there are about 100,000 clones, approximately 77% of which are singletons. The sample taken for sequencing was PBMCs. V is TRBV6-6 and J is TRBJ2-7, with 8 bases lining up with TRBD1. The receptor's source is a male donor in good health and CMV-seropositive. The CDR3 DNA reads TGTGCCAGCAGTCACCCGGACAGGGCCCACGAGCAGTACTTC. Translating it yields CASSHPDRAHEQYF.